This T cell receptor (beta chain) appears in the sequencing data of a study of blood T cell repertoires in COVID-19. Study-wide background: Whether acute or convalescent, the COVID-19 samples came from the United States, Italy and Spain.

Profiled with immunoSEQ multiplex PCR; TCRdb holds only in-frame clones, not every one. The table lists some 160,000 clones, more than 75% of them singletons, with approximately 2% in the top ten. Germline trimming cut 7 bases from V and 9 bases from J; bases unmatched to any gene: 9. Germline loops: CDR1 SQVTM, CDR2 ANQGSEA. The CDR3 runs to 12 residues. The chain is built from TRBV29-1 and TRBJ1-1; TRBD1 matches 9 bases. The TCR sequence derives from a man aged 45 to 65 who had recovered from COVID-19. Material for sequencing was peripheral blood. CDR3 in amino acids: CSALAGQGKAFF. DNA of the CDR3: TGCAGCGCCCTCGCGGGACAGGGTAAAGCTTTCTTT.